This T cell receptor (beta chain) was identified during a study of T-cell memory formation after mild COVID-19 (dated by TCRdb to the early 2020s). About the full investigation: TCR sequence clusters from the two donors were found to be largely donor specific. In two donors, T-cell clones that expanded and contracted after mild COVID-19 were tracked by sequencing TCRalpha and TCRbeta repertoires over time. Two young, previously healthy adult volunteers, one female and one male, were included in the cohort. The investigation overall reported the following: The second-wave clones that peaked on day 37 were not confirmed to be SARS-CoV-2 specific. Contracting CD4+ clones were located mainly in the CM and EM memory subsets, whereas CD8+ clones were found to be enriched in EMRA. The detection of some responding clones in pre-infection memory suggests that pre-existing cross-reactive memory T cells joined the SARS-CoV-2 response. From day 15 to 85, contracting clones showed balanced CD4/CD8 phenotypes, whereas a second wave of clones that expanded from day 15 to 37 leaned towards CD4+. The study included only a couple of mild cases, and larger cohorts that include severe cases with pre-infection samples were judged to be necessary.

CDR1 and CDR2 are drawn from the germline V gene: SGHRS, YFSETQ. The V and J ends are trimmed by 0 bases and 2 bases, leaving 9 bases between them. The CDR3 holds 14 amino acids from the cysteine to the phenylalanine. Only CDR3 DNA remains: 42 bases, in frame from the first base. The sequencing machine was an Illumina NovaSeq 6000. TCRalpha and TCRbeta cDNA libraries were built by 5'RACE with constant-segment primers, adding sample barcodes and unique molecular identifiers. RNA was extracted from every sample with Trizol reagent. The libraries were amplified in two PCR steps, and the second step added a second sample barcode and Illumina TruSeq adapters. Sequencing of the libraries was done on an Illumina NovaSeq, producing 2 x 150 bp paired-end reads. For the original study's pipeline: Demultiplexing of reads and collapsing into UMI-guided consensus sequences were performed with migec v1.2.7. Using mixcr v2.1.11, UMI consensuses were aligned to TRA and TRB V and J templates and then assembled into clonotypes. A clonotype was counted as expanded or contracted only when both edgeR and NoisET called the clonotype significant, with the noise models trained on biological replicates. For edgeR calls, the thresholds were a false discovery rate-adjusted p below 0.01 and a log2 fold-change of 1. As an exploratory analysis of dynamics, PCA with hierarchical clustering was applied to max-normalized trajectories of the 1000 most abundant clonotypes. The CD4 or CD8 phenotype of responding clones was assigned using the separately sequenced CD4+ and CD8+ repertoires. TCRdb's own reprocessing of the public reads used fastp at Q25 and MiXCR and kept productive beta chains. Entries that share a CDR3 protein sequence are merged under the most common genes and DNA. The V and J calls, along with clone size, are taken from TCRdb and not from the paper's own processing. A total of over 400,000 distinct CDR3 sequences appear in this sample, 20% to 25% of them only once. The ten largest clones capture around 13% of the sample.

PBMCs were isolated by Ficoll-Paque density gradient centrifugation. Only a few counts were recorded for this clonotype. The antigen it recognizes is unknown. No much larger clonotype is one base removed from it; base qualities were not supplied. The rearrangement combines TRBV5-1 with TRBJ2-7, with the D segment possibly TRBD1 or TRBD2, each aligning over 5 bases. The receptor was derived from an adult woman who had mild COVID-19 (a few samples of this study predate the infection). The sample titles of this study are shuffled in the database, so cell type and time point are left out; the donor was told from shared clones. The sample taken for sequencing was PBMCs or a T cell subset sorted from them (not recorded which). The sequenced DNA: TGCGCCAGCAGCTTGGGGGACGCCGCCTACGAGCAGTACTTC. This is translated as CASSLGDAAYEQYF.